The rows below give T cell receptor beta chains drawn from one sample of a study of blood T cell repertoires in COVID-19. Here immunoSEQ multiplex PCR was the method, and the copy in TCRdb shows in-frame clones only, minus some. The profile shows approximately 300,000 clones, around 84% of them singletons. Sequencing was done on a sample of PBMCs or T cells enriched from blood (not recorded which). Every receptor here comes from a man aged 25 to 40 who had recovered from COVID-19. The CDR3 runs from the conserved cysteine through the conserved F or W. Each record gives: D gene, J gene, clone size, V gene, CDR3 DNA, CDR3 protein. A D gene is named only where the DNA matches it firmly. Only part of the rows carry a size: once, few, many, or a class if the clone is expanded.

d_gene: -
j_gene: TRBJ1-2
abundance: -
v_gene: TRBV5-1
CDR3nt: TGCGCCAGCAGCCTTGAGCCAGGGCGCTATGGCTACACCTTC
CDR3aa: CASSLEPGRYGYTF

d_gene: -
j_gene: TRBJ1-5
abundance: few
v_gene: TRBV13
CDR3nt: TGTGCCAGCAACTCCGGAGGAAGGGCTCGAGGCAATCAGCCCCAGCATTTT
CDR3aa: CASNSGGRARGNQPQHF

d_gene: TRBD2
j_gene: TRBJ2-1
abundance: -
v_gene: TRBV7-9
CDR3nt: TGTGCCAGCAGCTTAGCGGGAGGGCTCAATGAGCAGTTCTTC
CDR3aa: CASSLAGGLNEQFF

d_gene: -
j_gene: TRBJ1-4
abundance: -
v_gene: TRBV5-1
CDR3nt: TGCGCCAGCAGCTCCGGGACAAGAAATGAAAAACTGTTTTTT
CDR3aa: CASSSGTRNEKLFF

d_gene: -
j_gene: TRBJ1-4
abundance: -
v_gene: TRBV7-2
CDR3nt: TGTGCCAGCAGCTTAGCACTGACAGCAACTAATGAAAAACTGTTTTTT
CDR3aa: CASSLALTATNEKLFF

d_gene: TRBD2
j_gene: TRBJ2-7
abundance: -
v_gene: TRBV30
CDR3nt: TGTGCCTGGAACGACGGACACGTTGGACTAGCGGGAGGGCCGTACTTC
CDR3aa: CAWNDGHVGLAGGPYF

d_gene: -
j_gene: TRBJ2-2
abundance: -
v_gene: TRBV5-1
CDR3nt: TGCGCCAGCAGCCTAGTCGGGGTGCGAAGCACCGGGGAGCTGTTTTTT
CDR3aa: CASSLVGVRSTGELFF

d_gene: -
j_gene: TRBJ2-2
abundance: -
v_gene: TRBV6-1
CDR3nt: TGTGCCAGCAGTGAAGCCCGAGTGACAGCCCAGAACACCGGGGAGCTGTTTTTT
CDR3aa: CASSEARVTAQNTGELFF

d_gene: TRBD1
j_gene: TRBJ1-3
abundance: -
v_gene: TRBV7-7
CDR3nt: TGTGCTAGCAGCCCAGGGACAGCTGGAAACACCATATATTTT
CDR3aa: CASSPGTAGNTIYF

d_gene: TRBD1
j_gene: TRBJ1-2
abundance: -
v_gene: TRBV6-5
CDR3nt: TGTGCCAGCAGTTACTCGACAGGGGCTAACTATGGCTACACCTTC
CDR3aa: CASSYSTGANYGYTF

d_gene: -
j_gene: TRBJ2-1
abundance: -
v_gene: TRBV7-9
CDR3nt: TGTGCCAGCCGCCGTGGGGACACCTGGGATGAGCAGTTCTTC
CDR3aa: CASRRGDTWDEQFF

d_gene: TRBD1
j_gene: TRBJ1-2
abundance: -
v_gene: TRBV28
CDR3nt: TGTGCCAGCGGTCGACAGGGTACCCCTAACTATGGCTACACCTTC
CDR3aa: CASGRQGTPNYGYTF

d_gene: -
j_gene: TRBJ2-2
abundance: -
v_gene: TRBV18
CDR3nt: TGTGCCAGCTCACGGAGGGGACCGCCGGACACCGGGGAGCTGTTTTTT
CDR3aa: CASSRRGPPDTGELFF

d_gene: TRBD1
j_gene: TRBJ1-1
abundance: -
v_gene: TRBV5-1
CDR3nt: TGCGCCAGCAGCTTAGGACAGGGGCTTTCGAACACTGAAGCTTTCTTT
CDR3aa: CASSLGQGLSNTEAFF

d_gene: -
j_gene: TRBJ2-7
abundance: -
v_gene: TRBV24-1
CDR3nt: TGTGCCACCAGTGATGCGGGCTCCTACGAGCAGTACTTC
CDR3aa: CATSDAGSYEQYF

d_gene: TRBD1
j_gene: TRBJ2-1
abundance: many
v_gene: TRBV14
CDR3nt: TGTGCCAGCAGCCAAGAACGGATGACAGGGGTTTGGAATGAGCAGTTCTTC
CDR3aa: CASSQERMTGVWNEQFF

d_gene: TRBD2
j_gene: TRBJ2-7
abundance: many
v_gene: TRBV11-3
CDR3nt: TGTGCCAGCAGCCCTCGGGGGGGCTACGAGCAGTACTTC
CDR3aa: CASSPRGGYEQYF

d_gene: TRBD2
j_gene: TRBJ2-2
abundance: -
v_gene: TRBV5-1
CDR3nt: TGCGCCAGCAGCTTTACGGGAGGGGGCACCGGGGAGCTGTTTTTT
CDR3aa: CASSFTGGGTGELFF

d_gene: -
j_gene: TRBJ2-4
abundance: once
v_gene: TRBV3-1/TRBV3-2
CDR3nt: TGTGCCAGCAGCCAAGGACCAGGACACAAAAACATTCAGTACTTC
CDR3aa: CASSQGPGHKNIQYF

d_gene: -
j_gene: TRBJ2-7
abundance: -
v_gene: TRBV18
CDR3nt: TGTGCCAGCTCACCCGGGGGTCCCTACGAGCAGTACTTC
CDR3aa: CASSPGGPYEQYF

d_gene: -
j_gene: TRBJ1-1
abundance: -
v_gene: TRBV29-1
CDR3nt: TGCAGCGGTGCGGTAGACACTGAAGCTTTCTTT
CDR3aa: CSGAVDTEAFF

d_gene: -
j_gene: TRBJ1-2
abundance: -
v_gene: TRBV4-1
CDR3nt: TGCGCCAGCAGCCAGCGAACCCCTGCTAAGACAGCTAACTATGGCTACACCTTC
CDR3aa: CASSQRTPAKTANYGYTF

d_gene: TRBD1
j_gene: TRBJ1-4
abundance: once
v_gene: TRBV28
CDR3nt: TGTGCCAGCAGGTCCGGGACAGGGGAAAAACTGTTTTTT
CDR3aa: CASRSGTGEKLFF

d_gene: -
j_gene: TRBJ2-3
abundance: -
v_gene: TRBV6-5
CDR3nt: TGTGCCAGCAGTTACTCGGAGCGGCCCACAGATACGCAGTATTTT
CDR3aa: CASSYSERPTDTQYF